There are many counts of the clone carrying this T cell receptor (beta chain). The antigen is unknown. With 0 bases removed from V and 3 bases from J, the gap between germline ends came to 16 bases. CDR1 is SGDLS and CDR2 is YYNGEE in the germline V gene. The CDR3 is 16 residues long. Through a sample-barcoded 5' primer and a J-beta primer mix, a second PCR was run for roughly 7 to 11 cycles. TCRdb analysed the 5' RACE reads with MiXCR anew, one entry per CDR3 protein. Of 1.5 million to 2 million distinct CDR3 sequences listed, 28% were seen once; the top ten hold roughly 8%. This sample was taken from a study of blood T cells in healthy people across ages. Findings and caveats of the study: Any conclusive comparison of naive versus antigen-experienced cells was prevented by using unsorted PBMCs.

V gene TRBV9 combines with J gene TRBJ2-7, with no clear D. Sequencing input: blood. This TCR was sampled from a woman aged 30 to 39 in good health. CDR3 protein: CASSVGHSPLNYEQYF. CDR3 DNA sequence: TGTGCCAGCAGCGTAGGGCACAGTCCCCTGAACTACGAGCAGTACTTC.